A selection of T cell receptor beta chains follows, all from one sample in a study of cytotoxic CD8 clonotypes in ibrutinib-treated CLL. Here immunoSEQ multiplex PCR was the method, and the copy in TCRdb shows in-frame clones only, minus some. The repertoire holds tens of thousands of clones, with less than 75% as singletons. The specimen comprised PBMCs, sampled after 12 months of ibrutinib treatment. These receptors were obtained from a human donor with chronic lymphocytic leukemia. The CDR3 runs from the conserved cysteine through the conserved F or W. A D gene is named only where the DNA matches it firmly. The size of a clone is reported for some rows only, either as once, few or many, or as a class for expanded clones.

d_call	clone_size	v_call	cdr3_length	j_call	cdr3_aa	cdr3_nt
TRBD2	NA	TRBV18	15	TRBJ2-1	CASSPLAGGPNEQFF	TGTGCCAGCTCACCGCTAGCGGGAGGCCCCAATGAGCAGTTCTTC
NA	NA	TRBV29-1	13	TRBJ2-2	CSVGGRAAGELFF	TGCAGCGTAGGGGGGAGGGCCGCCGGGGAGCTGTTTTTT
NA	NA	TRBV29-1	11	TRBJ1-2	CSVGGGYGYTF	TGCAGCGTTGGAGGGGGCTATGGCTACACCTTC
NA	NA	TRBV9	15	TRBJ2-1	CASSADFAMGNEQFF	TGTGCCAGCAGCGCGGACTTCGCTATGGGTAATGAGCAGTTCTTC
TRBD2	once	TRBV7-9	16	TRBJ2-1	CASSFGGRRGGNEQFF	TGTGCCAGCAGCTTCGGCGGGAGACGAGGAGGCAATGAGCAGTTCTTC
NA	few	TRBV5-1	14	TRBJ2-2	CASSGVVDTGELFF	TGCGCCAGCAGCGGTGTAGTGGACACCGGGGAGCTGTTTTTT
NA	NA	TRBV6-5	15	TRBJ2-4	CASSTPGLAKNIQYF	TGTGCCAGCTCAACCCCGGGGTTAGCCAAAAACATTCAGTACTTC
NA	NA	TRBV2	17	TRBJ1-5	CASSVSMTLRPNQPQHF	TGTGCCAGCAGTGTGTCCATGACACTTAGGCCCAATCAGCCCCAGCATTTT
NA	NA	TRBV5-4	13	TRBJ1-1	CASSPVGQRVLIF	TGTGCCAGCAGTCCCGTTGGGCAAAGGGTTCTAATCTTT
NA	once	TRBV2	15	TRBJ2-3	CASSVRGAPTDTQYF	TGTGCCAGCAGTGTTCGCGGGGCTCCCACAGATACGCAGTATTTT
TRBD1	NA	TRBV6-6	13	TRBJ1-2	CASSTQGDYGYTF	TGTGCCAGCTCTACACAGGGGGACTATGGCTACACCTTC
NA	NA	TRBV28	15	TRBJ2-1	CASSSPGQTYNEQFF	TGTGCCAGCAGTTCCCCGGGACAAACTTACAATGAGCAGTTCTTC
TRBD2	many	TRBV5-6	16	TRBJ2-5	CASSLVKLAGKETQYF	TGTGCCAGCAGCTTGGTGAAACTAGCGGGGAAAGAGACCCAGTACTTC
NA	NA	TRBV5-4	11	TRBJ2-3	CASSFGDTQYF	TGTGCCAGCAGCTTCGGGGATACGCAGTATTTT
NA	NA	TRBV15	20	TRBJ2-5	CATSRDRGKAGEAPEETQYF	TGTGCCACCAGCAGAGATAGGGGGAAGGCGGGAGAGGCGCCCGAAGAGACCCAGTACTTC
NA	few	TRBV27	15	TRBJ2-3	CASSFSPGVSDTQYF	TGTGCCAGCAGTTTCTCCCCGGGGGTTTCGGATACGCAGTATTTT
NA	NA	TRBV6-1	12	TRBJ1-3	CASSERDYTIYF	TGTGCCAGCAGTGAAAGGGACTACACCATATATTTT
NA	NA	TRBV7-9	11	TRBJ2-3	CASSPFDTQYF	TGTGCCAGCAGCCCTTTTGATACGCAGTATTTT
NA	NA	TRBV5-1	14	TRBJ2-1	CASSDEPGRDEQFF	TGCGCCAGCAGCGACGAGCCAGGGCGAGATGAGCAGTTCTTC
NA	many	TRBV7-2	14	TRBJ2-7	CASSLPQTYYEQYF	TGTGCCAGCAGCTTACCACAGACCTACTACGAGCAGTACTTC
NA	NA	TRBV7-9	17	TRBJ2-6	CASSLGGSRSGANVLTF	TGTGCCAGCAGCTTAGGGGGGTCGAGATCTGGGGCCAACGTCCTGACTTTC
TRBD2	NA	TRBV19	17	TRBJ2-2	CASSGASGRFGTGELFF	TGTGCCAGTAGTGGGGCTAGCGGGAGATTCGGCACCGGGGAGCTGTTTTTT
TRBD2	few	TRBV15	16	TRBJ2-4	CATSIGLAGVKNIQYF	TGTGCCACCAGCATAGGACTAGCGGGAGTCAAAAACATTCAGTACTTC
NA	few	TRBV6-6	15	TRBJ1-1	CASSYSGQLNTEAFF	TGTGCCAGCAGTTACTCAGGACAGCTGAACACTGAAGCTTTCTTT
NA	few	TRBV2	13	TRBJ2-1	CASSLKVPVDRFF	TGTGCCAGCTCCCTGAAGGTCCCCGTAGACCGGTTCTTC
NA	NA	TRBV5-1	15	TRBJ1-2	CASSLREQGGYGYTF	TGCGCCAGCAGCTTAAGGGAACAGGGAGGGTATGGCTACACCTTC
NA	NA	TRBV25-1	10	TRBJ1-1	CASSEGKMVF	TGTGCCAGCAGTGAAGGGAAAATGGTCTTT
NA	NA	TRBV28	11	TRBJ1-5	CASRNRQPQHF	TGTGCCAGCAGGAACAGGCAGCCCCAGCATTTT
NA	NA	TRBV2	12	TRBJ2-5	CASSDPQVTQYF	TGTGCCAGCAGTGACCCCCAGGTCACCCAGTACTTC
NA	NA	TRBV30	14	TRBJ1-1	CAWRWGPGNTEAFF	TGTGCCTGGAGATGGGGCCCGGGGAACACTGAAGCTTTCTTT
TRBD1	few	TRBV27	16	TRBJ1-2	CASASQWGQGVGGYTF	TGTGCCAGCGCCTCCCAATGGGGACAGGGAGTCGGAGGCTACACCTTC